The next 8 T cell receptor beta chains were all read from a single sample in a study of T cells in Graves' hyperthyroidism and ophthalmopathy. TCR beta CDR3 regions were amplified from RNA. HTBI primers were employed in a first-round RT-PCR of the TCR CDR3. TCRdb ran MiXCR on the multiplex PCR reads and lists one entry per CDR3 protein. The table lists approximately 870,000 distinct CDR3 sequences, around 38% of them singletons. The sample comprised blood. All receptors derive from a man younger than 35 with Graves' hyperthyroidism.

This clonotype appeared many times. V is TRBV19 and J is TRBJ1-2, with D hard to call. CDR1 and CDR2 from the germline V gene are LNHDA and SQIVND (reference sequence). Trimming pared 5 bases from V and 4 bases from J, leaving 5 bases between. The CDR3 is made up of 11 amino acids. The CDR3 sequence is CASSYAYGYTF. CDR3 sequence (DNA): TGTGCCAGTAGTTACGCCTATGGCTACACCTTC.

Note on this clonotype: A much bigger clone sits one base away, suggesting this may be a read error. The rearrangement joins TRBV12-3 or TRBV12-4 to TRBJ2-7; D possibly corresponds to TRBD2 (5 bases). This CDR3 region has 12 residues. Trimming took 6 bases from V and 2 from J, leaving 8 bases between them. DNA for the CDR3: TGTGCCAGCAGGATCGGGGCCTACGAGCAGTACTTC. Translated: CASRIGAYEQYF.

The V call is TRBV5-4, the J call TRBJ1-6; no clear D. CDR3 length equals 12 residues. V was clipped by 5 bases and J by 11 bases, with 11 bases between them. The germline gives CDR1 SGHNT, CDR2 YYREEE (reference sequence). CDR3 sequence (DNA): TGTGCCAGCAGAGGCCTAGATCCACCCCTCCACTTT. This codes for CASRGLDPPLHF.

V is TRBV10-3 and J is TRBJ1-5; D gene ambiguous. CDR1 and CDR2 (germline): ENHRY, SYGVKD. The CDR3 is 13 amino acids. Trimming shortened V by 10 bases and J by 5 bases, and 15 bases separated the two germline ends. The CDR3 loop is CASSPQTDQPQHF. The CDR3 coding sequence is TGTGCCAGCTCACCACAGACCGATCAGCCCCAGCATTTT.

The chain links TRBV7-3 to TRBJ2-5; 7 bases agree with TRBD2. Germline V gene data show CDR1 as SGHTA and CDR2 as FQGTGA. This CDR3 has 15 amino acids. The trim removed 5 bases at V and 4 bases at J, leaving 10 bases unmatched. The CDR3 DNA reads as TGTGCCAGCAGCGCCCAAGCGGGGTGGGGAGAGACCCAGTACTTC. Its translation: CASSAQAGWGETQYF.

This clonotype was counted at least ten times. The rearrangement joins TRBV29-1 to TRBJ1-5; TRBD1 might be the D (5 bases). The germline V gene has CDR1 SQVTM and CDR2 ANQGSEA. Trimming shortened V by 6 bases and J by 4 bases, and 10 bases separated the two germline ends. The CDR3 runs 12 residues. CDR3 DNA: TGCAGCGTCGCCTCAGGGAATCAGCCCCAGCATTTT. Amino acids: CSVASGNQPQHF.

This clonotype was observed a handful of times. The chain uses TRBV4-1 and TRBJ2-7, with a possible D match to TRBD2 (6 bases). Germline V lookup: CDR1 MGHRA, CDR2 YSYEKL. Trimming shortened V by 0 bases and J by 6 bases, and 9 bases separated the two germline ends. The CDR3 consists of 13 residues. The CDR3 region has the DNA TGCGCCAGCAGCCAAGATTGGACTACCGAGCAGTACTTC. Translated: CASSQDWTTEQYF.

The chain carries TRBV7-8 and TRBJ2-5; TRBD2 agrees at 10 bases. The CDR3 spans 14 residues. J lost 2 bases, V lost 8 bases, and 5 bases had no gene match. Germline loops: CDR1 SGHVS, CDR2 FQNEAQ. CDR3 protein: CASFGGLAQETQYF. CDR3 coding DNA: TGTGCCAGCTTCGGGGGACTAGCGCAAGAGACCCAGTACTTC.